This entry lists 10 T cell receptor beta chains sequenced from one sample in a study of shared T cell receptors in the human thymus. The data were produced by immunoSEQ multiplex PCR, yet TCRdb's version contains in-frame clones alone and is incomplete. The sample shows hundreds of thousands of clones, 95% of them seen only once. What was sequenced was thymocytes. Receptors originate from a human donor.

The chain couples TRBV19 to TRBJ2-7; D perhaps matches TRBD1 (6 bases). V was trimmed by 0 bases and J by 4 bases, leaving 13 bases between them. The CDR3 has 15 residues. CDR1 and CDR2 (germline): LNHDA, SQIVND (reference sequence). The DNA of the CDR3 is TGTGCCAGTAGTATAGAGGGCAGGGGTGGGTACGAGCAGTACTTC. This encodes CASSIEGRGGYEQYF.

The chain carries TRBV19 and TRBJ2-7; no definite D call. There are 13 residues in the CDR3. Germline CDR1 and CDR2: LNHDA and SQIVND (reference sequence). V was shortened by 7 bases and J by 5 bases, with 15 bases between the two germline ends. CDR3 DNA sequence: TGTGCCAGTAACCCCGTCGGGTCTGACGAGCAGTACTTC. This codes for CASNPVGSDEQYF.

This chain joins TRBV19 and TRBJ2-1; 9 nucleotides align to TRBD2. V shed 4 bases and J 6 bases; nucleotides not matched to a gene: 4. CDR3 size: 14 residues. Germline-derived CDR1 and CDR2 are LNHDA and SQIVND (reference sequence). The CDR3 sequence is CASSTSGMGNEQFF. CDR3 nucleotide sequence: TGTGCCAGTAGTACTAGCGGGATGGGCAATGAGCAGTTCTTC.

This chain links TRBV7-9 with TRBJ1-2; no clear D gene. Trimming pared 7 bases from V and 6 bases from J, leaving 15 bases between. Germline V gives CDR1 SEHNR, CDR2 FQNEAQ (reference sequence). The CDR3 has 13 residues. The CDR3 reads CASTKTWSNGYTF. CDR3 nucleotide sequence: TGTGCCAGCACCAAAACATGGTCGAATGGCTACACCTTC.

V usage is TRBV11-2 and J usage is TRBJ2-5; no clear D gene. Germline V gene lookup returns CDR1 SGHAT and CDR2 FQNNGV. The ends were cut back, 3 bases at V and 5 bases at J, with 19 bases in the middle. The CDR3 runs 16 residues. The CDR3: CASSFVLHSVWETQYF. Written as DNA, the CDR3 is TGTGCCAGCAGCTTTGTGTTACACTCCGTCTGGGAGACCCAGTACTTC.

The chain couples TRBV7-6 to TRBJ2-2; 12 nucleotides align to TRBD2. This CDR3 is built from 16 residues. The trim removed 3 bases at V and 4 bases at J, leaving 3 bases unmatched. The germline V gene has CDR1 SGHVS and CDR2 FNYEAQ. The CDR3 is CASSFLTSGSTGELFF. As DNA, the CDR3 is TGTGCCAGCAGCTTCCTGACTAGCGGGAGCACCGGGGAGCTGTTTTTT.

This chain uses TRBV18 with TRBJ2-1; 10 positions match TRBD2. This CDR3 is built from 21 residues. CDR1 and CDR2 from the germline V gene are KGHSH and LQKENI. Trimming cost V 2 bases and J 5 bases; bases outside gene matches: 21. CDR3 nucleotides: TGTGCCAGCTCACCAGGGACACTTATCCAATCTAGCGGGAGCCCCCACAATGAGCAGTTCTTC. This sequence encodes CASSPGTLIQSSGSPHNEQFF.

The V and J genes are TRBV7-2 and TRBJ1-5; D gene unclear. The germline gives CDR1 SGHTA, CDR2 FQGNSA. V lost 4 bases and J lost 7, with 14 bases in between. The CDR3 consists of 14 residues. The CDR3 bases are TGTGCCAGCAGCTGGGTCCTCAGTAAGCAGCCCCAGCATTTT. This encodes CASSWVLSKQPQHF. Looking up the rest from reference TRBV7-2 and TRBJ1-5 gives the full variable domain: GAGVSQSPSNKVTEKGKDVELRCDPISGHTALYWYRQSLGQGLEFLIYFQGNSAPDKSGLPSDRFSAERTGGSVSTLTIQRTQQEDSAVYLCASSWVLSKQPQHFGDGTRLSIL.

This chain uses TRBV14 with TRBJ2-7; tentatively, D is TRBD2 (6 bases). CDR1 is SGHDN, CDR2 FVKESK, per germline. V gave up 4 bases and J gave up 1 base, with 8 bases separating them. This CDR3 region has 13 residues. The CDR3 is CASSPSGSYEQYF. As DNA, the CDR3 is TGTGCCAGCAGCCCGAGCGGGTCCTACGAGCAGTACTTC.

This rearrangement joins TRBV4-3 to TRBJ2-2, with no clear D. Trimming pared 1 base from V and 4 bases from J, leaving 7 bases between. CDR1 and CDR2 from the germline V gene are LGHNA and YSLEER. The CDR3 totals 14 residues. In nucleotides, the CDR3 is TGCGCCAGCAGCCAAGTATCGGGCACCGGGGAGCTGTTTTTT. Its protein is CASSQVSGTGELFF.